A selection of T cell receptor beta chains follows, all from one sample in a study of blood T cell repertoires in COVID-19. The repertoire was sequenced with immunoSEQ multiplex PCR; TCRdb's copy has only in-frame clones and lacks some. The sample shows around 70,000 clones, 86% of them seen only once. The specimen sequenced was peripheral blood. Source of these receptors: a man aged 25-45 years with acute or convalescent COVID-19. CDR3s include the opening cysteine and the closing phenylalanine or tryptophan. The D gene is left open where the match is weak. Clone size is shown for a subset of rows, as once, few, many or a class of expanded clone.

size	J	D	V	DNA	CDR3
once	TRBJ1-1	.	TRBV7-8	TGTGCCAGCAGCCCGGACAGCACTGAAGCTTTCTTT	CASSPDSTEAFF
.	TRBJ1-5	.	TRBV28	TGTGCCAGCAGTTTTCCCCGTCAGCCCCAGCATTTT	CASSFPRQPQHF
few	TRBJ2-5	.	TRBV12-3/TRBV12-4	TGTGCCAGCAGAAAGTATGGCGGGGAGACCCAGTACTTC	CASRKYGGETQYF
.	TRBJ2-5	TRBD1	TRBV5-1	TGCGCCAGCAGCCTTCCGACAGGGCAGGAGACCCAGTACTTC	CASSLPTGQETQYF
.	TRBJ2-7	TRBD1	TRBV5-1	TGCGCCAGCAGCGGGACAGGGGTCCACGAGCAGTACTTC	CASSGTGVHEQYF
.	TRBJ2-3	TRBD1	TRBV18	TGTGCCAGCTCCCCCGGACAGGGCGAGGCAGATACGCAGTATTTT	CASSPGQGEADTQYF
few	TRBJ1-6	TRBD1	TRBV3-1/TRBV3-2	TGTGCCAGCAGCCAAGCCCGGGGACAGGGGAGATTCTCACCCCTCCACTTT	CASSQARGQGRFSPLHF
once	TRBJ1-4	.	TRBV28	TGTGCCAGCAGTTCAGGGGAGGGGAGAGGTGAAAAACTGTTTTTT	CASSSGEGRGEKLFF
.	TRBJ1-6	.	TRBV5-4	TGTGCCAGCAGCTTGGAAAGGGGTAGTTCACCCCTCCACTTT	CASSLERGSSPLHF
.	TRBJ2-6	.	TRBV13	TGTGCCAGCACTCAGGGGAGGGGCTCTGGGGCCAACGTCCTGACTTTC	CASTQGRGSGANVLTF
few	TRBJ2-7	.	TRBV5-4	TGTGCCAGCAGCTTGTCCTTGGACAAAAGCTCCTACGAGCAGTACTTC	CASSLSLDKSSYEQYF
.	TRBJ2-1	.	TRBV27	TGTGCCAGCAGCCCAAACTCCTACAATGAGCAGTTCTTC	CASSPNSYNEQFF
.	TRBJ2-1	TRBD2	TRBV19	TGTGCCAGTAGGTGGACTAGCGGAAGAAACAATGAGCAGTTCTTC	CASRWTSGRNNEQFF
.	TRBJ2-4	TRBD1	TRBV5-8	TGTGCCAGCAGCCCCGCGACAGGGTGGGCCAAAAACATTCAGTACTTC	CASSPATGWAKNIQYF
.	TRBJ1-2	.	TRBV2	TGTGCCAGCAGTGAAGCTCCCAGGGGCTACACCTTC	CASSEAPRGYTF
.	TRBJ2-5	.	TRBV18	TGTGCCAGCTCACCACCAGGCAGGGGTGATGAGACCCAGTACTTC	CASSPPGRGDETQYF
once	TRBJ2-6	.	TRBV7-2	TGTGCCAGCAGCTTCGGTGGCTCTGGGGCCAACGTCCTGACTTTC	CASSFGGSGANVLTF
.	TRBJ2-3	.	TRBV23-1	TGCGCCAGCAGTCAAATCAGCCCGTGGGAGTACGGTTGCTGTGATACGCAGTATTTT	CASSQISPWEYGCCDTQYF
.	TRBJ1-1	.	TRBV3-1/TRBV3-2	TGTGCCAGCAGCACGACGACAGGAAGAACTGAAGCTTTCTTT	CASSTTTGRTEAFF
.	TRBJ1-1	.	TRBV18	TGTGCCAGCTCACCAACACTAGCCCGGAACACTGAAGCTTTCTTT	CASSPTLARNTEAFF
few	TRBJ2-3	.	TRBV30	TGTGCCTGGAGTGCTGGGGGGGCCGGAGGAGATACGCAGTATTTT	CAWSAGGAGGDTQYF
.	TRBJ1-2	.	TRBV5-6	TGTGCCAGCAGCAAGGACAGTTATGGCTACACCTTC	CASSKDSYGYTF
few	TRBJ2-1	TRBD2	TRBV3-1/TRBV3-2	TGTGCCAGCAGCGCCACTAGCGGGAGTCACAATGAGCAGTTCTTC	CASSATSGSHNEQFF
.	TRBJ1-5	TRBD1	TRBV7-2	TGTGCCAGCAGCCGGGGACAGAATCAGCCCCAGCATTTT	CASSRGQNQPQHF
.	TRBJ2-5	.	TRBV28	TGTGCCAGCAATCCAGGGGTCCATGAAGAGACCCAGTACTTC	CASNPGVHEETQYF
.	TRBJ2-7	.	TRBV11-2	TGTGCCAGCAGCTTAGGGAGAGTCCCAAACGAGCAGTACTTC	CASSLGRVPNEQYF
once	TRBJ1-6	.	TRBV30	TGTGCCTGGAGTCTTTCCTATAATTCACCCCTCCACTTT	CAWSLSYNSPLHF
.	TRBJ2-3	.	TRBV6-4	TGTGCCAGCAGGCAACAGGGGGGGCAAACAGATACGCAGTATTTT	CASRQQGGQTDTQYF
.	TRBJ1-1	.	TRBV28	TGTGCCAGCAGTCCCCCAGGGGTCAACACTGAAGCTTTCTTT	CASSPPGVNTEAFF
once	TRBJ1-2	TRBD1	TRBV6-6	TGTGCCAGCGGATCGACAGGGACGGGCGGCTACACCTTC	CASGSTGTGGYTF
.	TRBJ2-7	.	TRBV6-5	TGTGCCAGCAGTTACTCGACCAGGGCAATTCCCGAGCAGTACTTC	CASSYSTRAIPEQYF
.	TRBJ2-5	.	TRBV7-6	TGTGCCAGCAGCTTAGGAGAGTTGGAGACCCAGTACTTC	CASSLGELETQYF
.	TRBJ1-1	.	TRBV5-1	TGCGCCAGCAGCTTGGTTCAGGGAAGCATGAACACTGAAGCTTTCTTT	CASSLVQGSMNTEAFF
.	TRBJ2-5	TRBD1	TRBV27	TGTGCCAGCAGTTTATCGACGACAGGGCAAGAGACCCAGTACTTC	CASSLSTTGQETQYF
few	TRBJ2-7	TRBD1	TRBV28	TGTGCCAGCAGTTTTCGGACAGGAAGGTATGAGCAGTACTTC	CASSFRTGRYEQYF
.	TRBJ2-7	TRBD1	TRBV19	TGTGCCAGTAGTGCGGGACAGGGATACGAGCAGTACTTC	CASSAGQGYEQYF
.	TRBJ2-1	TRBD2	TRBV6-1	TGTGCCAGCAGTGTCCTAGCGGGAGGCGGGGGCCATGAGCAGTTCTTC	CASSVLAGGGGHEQFF
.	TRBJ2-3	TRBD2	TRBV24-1	TGTGCCACCAGTGGGACTAGCGGGAGGATAACAGATACGCAGTATTTT	CATSGTSGRITDTQYF
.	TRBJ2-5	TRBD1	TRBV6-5	TGTGCCAGCCTTGGGGCAGGGGGAGAGACCCAGTACTTC	CASLGAGGETQYF
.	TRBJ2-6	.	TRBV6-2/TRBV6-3	TGTGCCAGCAGTTACCGCTCTGGGGCCAACGTCCTGACTTTC	CASSYRSGANVLTF
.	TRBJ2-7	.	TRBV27	TGTGCCAGCAGTCCACAGGGTTACTACGAGCAGTACTTC	CASSPQGYYEQYF
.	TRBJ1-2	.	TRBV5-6	TGTGCCAGCAGCTCCGAGTCGTTTAACTATGGCTACACCTTC	CASSSESFNYGYTF
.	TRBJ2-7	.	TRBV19	TGTGCCAGTAGTGAAGGGGATTTGGGGAACGAGCAGTACTTC	CASSEGDLGNEQYF
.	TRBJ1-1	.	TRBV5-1	TGCGCCAGCAGCGCTACAGGGCGCCCTGGGGCTTTCTTT	CASSATGRPGAFF
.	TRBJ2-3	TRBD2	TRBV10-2	TGCGCCAGCAGAGCCGGGGAGGGGTTTCTGGATACGCAGTATTTT	CASRAGEGFLDTQYF
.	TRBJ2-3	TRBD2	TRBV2	TGTGCCAGCAGTGAAGCGCTTCGGGGACTAGCGGGGCTCACAGATACGCAGTATTTT	CASSEALRGLAGLTDTQYF
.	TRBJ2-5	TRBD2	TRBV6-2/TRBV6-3	TGTGCCAGCAGCTGGACTAGCGGGAGTGAGACCCAGTACTTC	CASSWTSGSETQYF
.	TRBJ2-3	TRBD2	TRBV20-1	TGCAGTGCTAGTGTGGTAGCGGGAGGAGATACGCAGTATTTT	CSASVVAGGDTQYF
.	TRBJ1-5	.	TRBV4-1	TGCGCCAGCAGCCAACAGGCGGGGGGACCCAATCAGCCCCAGCATTTT	CASSQQAGGPNQPQHF
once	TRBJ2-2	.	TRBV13	TGTGCCAGCAGCGTCCGGGACAGCAGACTAGCGAGGACCGGGGAGCTGTTTTTT	CASSVRDSRLARTGELFF
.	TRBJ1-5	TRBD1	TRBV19	TGTGCCAGTAACGGACAGGGGTATAGCAATCAGCCCCAGCATTTT	CASNGQGYSNQPQHF
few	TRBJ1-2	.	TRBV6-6	TGTGCCAGCAGTGCGCGGGGTGGGGGTGAAGGCTACACCTTC	CASSARGGGEGYTF
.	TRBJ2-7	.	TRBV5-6	TGTGCCAGCAGCTTGTCGAACAGGGTTGGCTACGAGCAGTACTTC	CASSLSNRVGYEQYF